A selection of T cell receptor beta chains follows, all from one sample in a study of blood T cell repertoires in COVID-19. Profiled with immunoSEQ multiplex PCR; TCRdb holds only in-frame clones, not every one. Found here are around 340,000 clones, 88% of them singletons; the top ten hold 0.95% to 1.1%. Sequencing was done on a sample of PBMCs or T cells enriched from blood (not recorded which). The source is a woman in her 30s who had been exposed to COVID-19. The conserved cysteine and the conserved F or W are not part of the CDR3 here. Size is omitted from some rows. Given values are once, few, many or a class for expanded clones.

CDR3aa: ASSLGHYEQY
v_gene: TRBV28
j_gene: TRBJ2-7
abundance: NA

CDR3aa: ASSPTDYSNQPQH
v_gene: TRBV28
j_gene: TRBJ1-5
abundance: NA

CDR3aa: ASSRTSGLYEQY
v_gene: TRBV5-8
j_gene: TRBJ2-7
abundance: NA

CDR3aa: ASSPLGSTEAF
v_gene: TRBV5-1
j_gene: TRBJ1-1
abundance: NA

CDR3aa: ASSQARGYVLT
v_gene: TRBV7-9
j_gene: TRBJ2-6
abundance: NA

CDR3aa: ASSSQPTSTDTQY
v_gene: TRBV7-3
j_gene: TRBJ2-3
abundance: NA

CDR3aa: ASSEEFSGSTEAF
v_gene: TRBV2
j_gene: TRBJ1-1
abundance: NA

CDR3aa: ASSLSRGGADNSPLH
v_gene: TRBV27
j_gene: TRBJ1-6
abundance: NA

CDR3aa: ATSTTGQGSYNEQF
v_gene: TRBV24-1
j_gene: TRBJ2-1
abundance: NA

CDR3aa: ASSIGRDYEQY
v_gene: TRBV7-3
j_gene: TRBJ2-7
abundance: NA

CDR3aa: ATGGLYEQY
v_gene: TRBV13
j_gene: TRBJ2-7
abundance: NA

CDR3aa: ASSLRQGFRNQPQH
v_gene: TRBV28
j_gene: TRBJ1-5
abundance: NA

CDR3aa: ASSLVVGAGEQY
v_gene: TRBV5-1
j_gene: TRBJ2-7
abundance: NA

CDR3aa: ASSLHDRVWVGTGANVLT
v_gene: TRBV18
j_gene: TRBJ2-6
abundance: NA

CDR3aa: ASSFSETQY
v_gene: TRBV12-3/TRBV12-4
j_gene: TRBJ2-5
abundance: NA

CDR3aa: ASSLEGAYGYT
v_gene: TRBV5-5
j_gene: TRBJ1-2
abundance: once

CDR3aa: SVEDRSGTGPDYGYT
v_gene: TRBV29-1
j_gene: TRBJ1-2
abundance: NA

CDR3aa: ASSEKRTIYEQY
v_gene: TRBV6-1
j_gene: TRBJ2-7
abundance: NA

CDR3aa: ASSRWGVQETQY
v_gene: TRBV19
j_gene: TRBJ2-5
abundance: NA

CDR3aa: ASSQLIRLDEQY
v_gene: TRBV16
j_gene: TRBJ2-7
abundance: NA

CDR3aa: ASSGMLGLNQPQH
v_gene: TRBV2
j_gene: TRBJ1-5
abundance: NA

CDR3aa: ASSPGTGGSTDTQY
v_gene: TRBV2
j_gene: TRBJ2-3
abundance: NA

CDR3aa: AISTGESSYNEQF
v_gene: TRBV10-3
j_gene: TRBJ2-1
abundance: NA

CDR3aa: ASSLPMNTEAF
v_gene: TRBV12-3/TRBV12-4
j_gene: TRBJ1-1
abundance: NA

CDR3aa: ASSYASGTGELF
v_gene: TRBV6-5
j_gene: TRBJ2-2
abundance: NA

CDR3aa: ASSPQTIGGSANEQF
v_gene: TRBV7-3
j_gene: TRBJ2-1
abundance: NA

CDR3aa: ASTADRPHYGYT
v_gene: TRBV28
j_gene: TRBJ1-2
abundance: NA

CDR3aa: ASSPTRGGFSYEQY
v_gene: TRBV7-6
j_gene: TRBJ2-7
abundance: NA

CDR3aa: ASSPTVFGNQPQH
v_gene: TRBV7-2
j_gene: TRBJ1-5
abundance: NA

CDR3aa: ASSWSTGNYGYT
v_gene: TRBV5-6
j_gene: TRBJ1-2
abundance: NA

CDR3aa: ASSQTPSSGNTIY
v_gene: TRBV5-1
j_gene: TRBJ1-3
abundance: NA

CDR3aa: SVESPGLARNEQY
v_gene: TRBV29-1
j_gene: TRBJ2-7
abundance: NA

CDR3aa: ASSPPTSGRLGEQY
v_gene: TRBV28
j_gene: TRBJ2-7
abundance: NA

CDR3aa: ASSQVVSEKLF
v_gene: TRBV3-1/TRBV3-2
j_gene: TRBJ1-4
abundance: NA

CDR3aa: ASHREGLNAEAF
v_gene: TRBV10-3
j_gene: TRBJ1-1
abundance: few

CDR3aa: SAKVGDKAF
v_gene: TRBV20-1
j_gene: TRBJ1-1
abundance: NA

CDR3aa: ASSYGGTGGLEQY
v_gene: TRBV6-5
j_gene: TRBJ2-7
abundance: NA

CDR3aa: ASSLVQGWDSPLH
v_gene: TRBV5-8
j_gene: TRBJ1-6
abundance: NA

CDR3aa: ASSWPRDRESREQY
v_gene: TRBV7-9
j_gene: TRBJ2-7
abundance: few

CDR3aa: ASSLGGSNEKLF
v_gene: TRBV4-2
j_gene: TRBJ1-4
abundance: NA

CDR3aa: ASSYGGGTQY
v_gene: TRBV6-5
j_gene: TRBJ2-3
abundance: NA

CDR3aa: SVLLATEQF
v_gene: TRBV29-1
j_gene: TRBJ2-1
abundance: NA

CDR3aa: AWSYRGGYGYT
v_gene: TRBV30
j_gene: TRBJ1-2
abundance: few

CDR3aa: ASKTLAGGPYANTGELF
v_gene: TRBV28
j_gene: TRBJ2-2
abundance: NA

CDR3aa: ALDRGGNQPQH
v_gene: TRBV30
j_gene: TRBJ1-5
abundance: NA

CDR3aa: ASSPQFGGNYGYT
v_gene: TRBV7-2
j_gene: TRBJ1-2
abundance: NA

CDR3aa: ASSLGLGTESQETQY
v_gene: TRBV7-9
j_gene: TRBJ2-5
abundance: NA

CDR3aa: ASSRLSTGELF
v_gene: TRBV3-1/TRBV3-2
j_gene: TRBJ2-2
abundance: NA

CDR3aa: ASGPRTIPQY
v_gene: TRBV12-3/TRBV12-4
j_gene: TRBJ2-3
abundance: NA

CDR3aa: SVEPKMTSGRTDTQY
v_gene: TRBV29-1
j_gene: TRBJ2-3
abundance: NA

CDR3aa: ASVGLVYYEQF
v_gene: TRBV10-2
j_gene: TRBJ2-1
abundance: NA

CDR3aa: AWTNTWGDPRGYT
v_gene: TRBV30
j_gene: TRBJ1-2
abundance: NA

CDR3aa: ASSYSRGGPGWPQH
v_gene: TRBV6-5
j_gene: TRBJ1-5
abundance: NA

CDR3aa: ASSPPGSPLH
v_gene: TRBV7-9
j_gene: TRBJ1-6
abundance: NA

CDR3aa: ASCKMSSYNEQF
v_gene: TRBV19
j_gene: TRBJ2-1
abundance: NA